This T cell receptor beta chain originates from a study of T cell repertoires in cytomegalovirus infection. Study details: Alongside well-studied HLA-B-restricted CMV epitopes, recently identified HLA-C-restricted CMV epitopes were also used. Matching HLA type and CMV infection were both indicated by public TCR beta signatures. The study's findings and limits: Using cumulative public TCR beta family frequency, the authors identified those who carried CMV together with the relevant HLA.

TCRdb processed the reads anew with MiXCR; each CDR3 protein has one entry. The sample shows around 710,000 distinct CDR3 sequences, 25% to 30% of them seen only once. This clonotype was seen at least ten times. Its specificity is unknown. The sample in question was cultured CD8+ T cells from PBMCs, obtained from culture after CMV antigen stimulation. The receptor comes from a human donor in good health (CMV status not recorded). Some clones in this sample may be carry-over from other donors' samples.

CDR3 protein: CASSFPTSGGANVETQYF. The CDR3 DNA follows: TGTGCCAGCAGTTTCCCGACTAGCGGGGGGGCCAATGTGGAGACCCAGTACTTC. The chain combines TRBV28 with TRBJ2-5, with TRBD2 matching over 14 bases. This CDR3 is built from 18 residues. CDR1 is MDHEN and CDR2 is SYDVKM in the germline V gene. The junction had 11 bases not matched to a gene; V was cut back by 3 bases and J by 5 bases.